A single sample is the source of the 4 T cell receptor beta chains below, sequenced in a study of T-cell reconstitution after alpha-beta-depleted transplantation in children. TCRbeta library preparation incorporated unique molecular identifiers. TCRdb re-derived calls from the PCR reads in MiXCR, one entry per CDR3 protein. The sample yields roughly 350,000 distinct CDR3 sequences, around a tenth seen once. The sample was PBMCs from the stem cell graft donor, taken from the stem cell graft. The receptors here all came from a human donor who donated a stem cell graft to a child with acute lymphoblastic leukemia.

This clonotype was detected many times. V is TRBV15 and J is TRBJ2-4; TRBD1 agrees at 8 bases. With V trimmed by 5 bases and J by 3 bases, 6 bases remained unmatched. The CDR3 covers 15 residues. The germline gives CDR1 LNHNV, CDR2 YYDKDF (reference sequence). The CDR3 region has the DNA TGTGCCACCAGCCGTCCCGGGACAGGCAAAAACATTCAGTACTTC. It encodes CATSRPGTGKNIQYF.

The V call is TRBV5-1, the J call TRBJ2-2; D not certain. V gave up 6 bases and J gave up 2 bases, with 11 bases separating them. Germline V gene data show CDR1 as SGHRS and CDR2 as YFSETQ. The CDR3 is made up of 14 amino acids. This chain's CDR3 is CASNTNSNTGELFF. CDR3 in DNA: TGCGCCAGCAACACAAACAGCAACACCGGGGAGCTGTTTTTT. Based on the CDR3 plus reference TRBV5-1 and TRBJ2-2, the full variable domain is KAGVTQTPRYLIKTRGQQVTLSCSPISGHRSVSWYQQTPGQGLQFLFEYFSETQRNKGNFPGRFSGRQFSNSRSEMNVSTLELGDSALYLCASNTNSNTGELFFGEGSRLTVL.

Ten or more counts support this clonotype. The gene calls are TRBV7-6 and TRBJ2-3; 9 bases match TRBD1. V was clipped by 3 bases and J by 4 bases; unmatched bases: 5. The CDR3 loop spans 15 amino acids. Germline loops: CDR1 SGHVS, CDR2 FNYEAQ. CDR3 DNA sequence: TGTGCCAGCAGCTTGACAGGGGGGAGCGCAGATACGCAGTATTTT. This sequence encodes CASSLTGGSADTQYF.

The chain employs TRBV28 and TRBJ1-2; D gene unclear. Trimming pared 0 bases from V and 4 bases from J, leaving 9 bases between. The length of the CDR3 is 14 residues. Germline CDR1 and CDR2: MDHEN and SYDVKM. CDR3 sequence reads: CASSLWERSYGYTF. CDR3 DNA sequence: TGTGCCAGCAGTTTATGGGAGCGGTCCTATGGCTACACCTTC.